The 32 T cell receptor beta chains presented below share a single source sample, sequenced in a study of Ad26.COV2.S vaccination and SARS-CoV-2 variants. Sequenced by immunoSEQ multiplex PCR; TCRdb stores in-frame clones only, minus some. The sample has about 350,000 clones, under 95% seen once; the top ten hold 3.9%. The sequences come from peripheral blood, collected after recovery from COVID-19. These receptors all come from a human donor who had recovered from COVID-19.

V usage is TRBV7-3 and J usage is TRBJ1-4; 10 positions match TRBD1. The CDR3 contains 14 residues. CDR1 and CDR2 (germline): SGHTA, FQGTGA. V trimming: 11 bases; J trimming: 5 bases; junction bases outside the gene matches: 8. The CDR3 is CAGPEGQGNEKLFF. The DNA for the CDR3 is TGTGCCGGACCGGAGGGACAGGGGAATGAAAAACTGTTTTTT.

The chain couples TRBV5-1 to TRBJ2-7; D may match TRBD1 or TRBD2 (5 bases each). From germline, CDR1 is SGHRS and CDR2 YFSETQ. The CDR3 spans 15 residues. V was clipped by 0 bases and J by 7 bases, with 17 bases between them. CDR3 sequence (DNA): TGCGCCAGCAGCTTGGCGGGACCGAGTACGGAGGAGCAGTACTTC. Residues: CASSLAGPSTEEQYF.

The V call is TRBV4-1, the J call TRBJ2-7, with TRBD2 matching over 12 bases. CDR3 length: 14 amino acids. CDR1 MGHRA and CDR2 YSYEKL come from the germline V gene. V was pared by 6 bases and J by 7 bases, with 7 bases of the junction left unmatched. The CDR3 DNA follows: TGCGCCAGCAGTTCGACTAGCGGGGGTCGGGAGCAGTACTTC. Its protein is CASSSTSGGREQYF.

The J gene is TRBJ2-3, the V gene TRBV9; 12 bases are a match to TRBD2. There are 16 residues in the CDR3. J gave up 6 bases and V 3 bases, and 8 bases lay outside the gene matches. Germline values: CDR1 SGDLS, CDR2 YYNGEE. This chain's CDR3 is CASSAPSGGAQDTQYF. The CDR3 DNA is TGTGCCAGCAGCGCACCTAGCGGGGGGGCACAGGATACGCAGTATTTT. Filled out from reference TRBV9 and TRBJ2-3, the complete variable domain reads DSGVTQTPKHLITATGQRVTLRCSPRSGDLSVYWYQQSLDQGLQFLIQYYNGEERAKGNILERFSAQQFPDLHSELNLSSLELGDSALYFCASSAPSGGAQDTQYFGPGTRLTVL.

The chain employs TRBV9 and TRBJ2-5; D remains ambiguous. The CDR3 consists of 13 residues. The ends were cut back, 0 bases at V and 1 base at J, with 4 bases in the middle. From germline, CDR1 is SGDLS and CDR2 YYNGEE. In DNA, the CDR3 is TGTGCCAGCAGCGTAGCCAGCCAAGAGACCCAGTACTTC. It codes for CASSVASQETQYF.

Here the CDR3 DNA reads TGTGCCACCAGTACCAGTAGCAATCAGCCCCAGCATTTT. Protein: CATSTSSNQPQHF. The chain carries TRBV15 and TRBJ1-5; unclear D gene. CDR1 and CDR2 (germline): LNHNV, YYDKDF (reference sequence). Trimming removed 6 bases from V and 0 bases from J, with 6 bases in between. The CDR3 totals 13 residues.

This clone was seen once. This sample also contains other DNA sequences that code for the same CDR3. The V call is TRBV10-3, the J call TRBJ2-1; D perhaps matches TRBD1 (7 bases). Germline values: CDR1 ENHRY, CDR2 SYGVKD. Trimming shortened V by 6 bases and J by 8 bases, and 14 bases separated the two germline ends. The CDR3 is made up of 13 amino acids. CDR3 residues: CAIRGTGEDEQFF. CDR3 coding DNA: TGTGCCATCAGAGGAACAGGGGAGGATGAGCAGTTCTTC.

J is TRBJ2-1 and V is TRBV19, with 9 bases identical to TRBD2. The V and J ends lost 2 bases and 7 bases, in that order; junction bases with no gene match: 9. The CDR3 spans 16 residues. Germline CDR1 LNHDA, CDR2 SQIVND (reference sequence). CDR3 in amino acids: CASSIRAGGGWNEQFF. CDR3 DNA sequence: TGTGCCAGTAGTATAAGAGCGGGGGGCGGGTGGAATGAGCAGTTCTTC.

V usage is TRBV19 and J usage is TRBJ1-1; weak D call: TRBD1 (5 bases). In germline, CDR1 is LNHDA, CDR2 SQIVND (reference sequence). The CDR3 totals 16 residues. V lost 3 bases, J lost 1 base, and 15 bases lay in between. As DNA, the CDR3 is TGTGCCAGTAGTATCTTTCGGGGGGGACGGAACACTGAAGCTTTCTTT. Translated: CASSIFRGGRNTEAFF.

The J gene is TRBJ2-7, the V gene TRBV13; possible D gene TRBD2, 5 bases. In germline, CDR1 is PRHDT, CDR2 FYEKMQ (reference sequence). Trimming stripped 4 bases from V and 0 bases from J, with 10 bases between. The CDR3 consists of 14 residues. The CDR3 reads CASSSGRSSYEQYF. For the CDR3, the DNA is TGTGCCAGCAGCTCGGGAAGGAGCTCCTACGAGCAGTACTTC. Using reference TRBV13 and TRBJ2-7 for the parts outside the CDR3, the full variable domain is AAGVIQSPRHLIKEKRETATLKCYPIPRHDTVYWYQQGPGQDPQFLISFYEKMQSDKGSIPDRFSAQQFSDYHSELNMSSLELGDSALYFCASSSGRSSYEQYFGPGTRLTVT.

The rearrangement uses TRBV11-2 and TRBJ2-5; 8 positions match TRBD1. This CDR3 spans 15 amino acids. Germline CDR1 and CDR2: SGHAT and FQNNGV. Trimming removed 1 base from V and 5 bases from J; junction bases left unmatched: 6. This CDR3 is CASSLVPGGQETQYF. The CDR3 DNA reads as TGTGCCAGCAGCTTAGTCCCAGGGGGCCAGGAGACCCAGTACTTC.

The J gene is TRBJ1-1, the V gene TRBV3-1 (or the pseudogene TRBV3-2); weak D call: TRBD1 (6 bases). CDR1 is LGHDT and CDR2 is YNNKEL in the germline V gene (reference sequence). The V gene lost 0 bases and the J gene lost 3 bases, with 11 bases spanning the gap. The CDR3 covers 15 residues. CDR3 sequence reads: CASSQDGGRDTEAFF. Here the CDR3 DNA reads TGTGCCAGCAGCCAAGACGGGGGGCGGGACACTGAAGCTTTCTTT.

This clone has just a few counts. V and J are TRBV6-6 and TRBJ1-2; D is undetermined. The CDR3 spans 14 residues. CDR1 MNHNY and CDR2 SVGAGI come from the germline V gene (reference sequence). Trimming removed 5 bases at V and 4 bases at J, with 14 bases between. The CDR3: CASSDIRTVYGYTF. CDR3 sequence (DNA): TGTGCCAGCAGTGACATTAGGACGGTCTATGGCTACACCTTC.

The chain combines TRBV10-2 with TRBJ2-7, with 10 bases fitting TRBD2. V lost 4 bases to trimming and J lost 4 bases; unmatched junction nucleotides: 1. The CDR3 has 13 amino acids. Looked up from germline, CDR1 is WSHSY and CDR2 is SAAADI. The CDR3 region is CASSVLAGYEQYF. CDR3 nucleotide sequence: TGCGCCAGCAGTGTACTAGCGGGGTACGAGCAGTACTTC.

The rearrangement links TRBV6-6 to TRBJ1-2, with D possibly being TRBD1 (5 bases). The CDR3 length is 13 residues. V was shortened by 7 bases and J by 7 bases, with 16 bases between the two germline ends. From germline, CDR1 is MNHNY and CDR2 SVGAGI (reference sequence). CDR3 sequence: CASIPGREAGYTF. CDR3 DNA sequence: TGTGCCAGCATCCCCGGCAGGGAGGCTGGCTACACCTTC.

The J gene is TRBJ2-2, the V gene TRBV11-3; 7 positions match TRBD2. This CDR3 comprises 17 residues. Germline V gene data show CDR1 as SGHNT and CDR2 as YENEEA. Trimming removed 5 bases from V and 5 bases from J; junction bases left unmatched: 14. This CDR3 reads CASSPDIWGGNTGELFF. CDR3 nucleotide sequence: TGTGCCAGCAGCCCAGACATTTGGGGGGGTAATACCGGGGAGCTGTTTTTT. Full variable domain (outside the CDR3, taken from reference TRBV11-3 and TRBJ2-2): EAGVVQSPRYKIIEKKQPVAFWCNPISGHNTLYWYLQNLGQGPELLIRYENEEAVDDSQLPKDRFSAERLKGVDSTLKIQPAELGDSAVYLCASSPDIWGGNTGELFFGEGSRLTVL.

The V call is TRBV7-2, the J call TRBJ1-1; D may be TRBD1 (5 bases). The CDR3 totals 15 residues. V dropped 2 bases and J dropped 5 bases, with 15 bases sitting between them. Looked up from germline, CDR1 is SGHTA and CDR2 is FQGNSA. The CDR3 region has the DNA TGTGCCAGCAGCTTAAAGGCGGGGGGTGGAACTGAAGCTTTCTTT. Protein sequence: CASSLKAGGGTEAFF.

V gene TRBV11-3 combines with J gene TRBJ1-1; D ambiguous. Germline CDR1 is SGHNT and CDR2 is YENEEA. V was cut by 5 bases and J by 3 bases, with 19 bases left in between. The CDR3 has 16 residues. The CDR3 region is CASSPPGNRAYTEAFF. The DNA for the CDR3 is TGTGCCAGCAGCCCTCCGGGAAATCGGGCGTACACTGAAGCTTTCTTT.

This clone appeared once. V is TRBV6-5 and J is TRBJ1-2; the D gene is possibly TRBD1 (5 bases). Germline CDR1 is MNHEY and CDR2 is SVGAGI. V dropped 10 bases and J dropped 0 bases, with 12 bases sitting between them. The CDR3 is made up of 13 amino acids. Here the CDR3 reads CATYGGANYGYTF. For the CDR3, the DNA is TGTGCCACCTATGGAGGGGCTAACTATGGCTACACCTTC.

The rearrangement uses TRBV2 and TRBJ1-4; D unclear. The germline CDR1 and CDR2 sequences are SNHLY and FYNNEI. This CDR3 spans 14 amino acids. V was clipped by 4 bases and J by 3 bases, with 9 bases between them. The CDR3 region is CASSVGTANEKLFF. CDR3 nucleotides: TGTGCCAGCAGTGTCGGCACAGCTAATGAAAAACTGTTTTTT.

CDR3: CASTLGAGGTEAFF. In DNA, the CDR3 is TGTGCCAGCACCCTTGGGGCAGGGGGCACTGAAGCTTTCTTT. The chain is built from TRBV7-9 and TRBJ1-1; 7 bases agree with TRBD1. Germline CDR1 SEHNR, CDR2 FQNEAQ (reference sequence). The CDR3 is made up of 14 amino acids. Trimming removed 7 bases from V and 4 bases from J; junction bases left unmatched: 9. Supplemented by reference TRBV7-9 and TRBJ1-1, the full variable domain reads DTGVSQNPRHKITKRGQNVTFRCDPISEHNRLYWYRQTLGQGPEFLTYFQNEAQLEKSRLLSDRFSAERPKGSFSTLEIQRTEQGDSAMYLCASTLGAGGTEAFFGQGTRLTVV.

This chain's CDR3 is CASSPSPGIMAGANVLTF. The DNA for the CDR3 is TGTGCCAGCTCACCTTCTCCAGGGATCATGGCTGGGGCCAACGTCCTGACTTTC. The chain is built from TRBV18 and TRBJ2-6; possibly TRBD1 for D (5 bases). The CDR3 totals 18 residues. Germline V gene data show CDR1 as KGHSH and CDR2 as LQKENI. The V end was cut by 3 bases, the J end by 2 bases, with 17 bases between. The variable domain in full, completed from reference TRBV18 and TRBJ2-6, reads NAGVMQNPRHLVRRRGQEARLRCSPMKGHSHVYWYRQLPEEGLKFMVYLQKENIIDESGMPKERFSAEFPKEGPSILRIQQVVRGDSAAYFCASSPSPGIMAGANVLTFGAGSRLTVL.

V is TRBV18 and J is TRBJ1-6; no reliable D call. There are 14 residues in the CDR3. Germline CDR1 reads KGHSH; CDR2 reads LQKENI. V was shortened by 4 bases and J by 8 bases, with 12 bases between the two germline ends. CDR3 coding DNA: TGTGCCAGCTCACTTACCCCAGAGTATTCACCCCTCCACTTT. As protein: CASSLTPEYSPLHF.

This rearrangement joins TRBV7-6 to TRBJ2-2; possibly TRBD2 for D (6 bases). Deletions cut 8 bases from V and 2 bases from J, with 12 bases between. CDR1 is SGHVS, CDR2 FNYEAQ, per germline. The length of the CDR3 is 14 residues. CDR3 protein: CASSWGENTGELFF. The DNA of the CDR3 is TGTGCCAGCTCGTGGGGGGAAAACACCGGGGAGCTGTTTTTT.

The V gene is TRBV9, the J gene TRBJ2-1, with TRBD2 matching 12 bases. This CDR3 is 15 amino acids long. With V trimmed by 4 bases and J by 7 bases, 6 bases remained unmatched. CDR1 and CDR2 from the germline V gene are SGDLS and YYNGEE. The CDR3 nucleotides read TGTGCCAGCAGCCCTAGCGGGGGGGCCGGGAATGAGCAGTTCTTC. Residues: CASSPSGGAGNEQFF.

This chain joins TRBV6-5 and TRBJ2-7; tentatively, D is TRBD1 (5 bases). Germline CDR1 is MNHEY and CDR2 is SVGAGI. V was shortened by 3 bases and J by 9 bases, with 9 bases between the two germline ends. The CDR3 sequence is 11 residues long. The CDR3 nucleotides are TGTGCCAGCAGTTATCAGGGATTGCAGTACTTC. Its translation: CASSYQGLQYF.

The V and J genes are TRBV10-3 and TRBJ2-7; 8 bases fit TRBD1. This CDR3 contains 14 residues. The germline gives CDR1 ENHRY, CDR2 SYGVKD. Germline trimming cut 7 bases from V and 0 bases from J; bases unmatched to any gene: 5. CDR3 residues: CAITDRGSSYEQYF. The CDR3 DNA is TGTGCCATCACCGACAGGGGCAGCTCCTACGAGCAGTACTTC.

This clone was observed a single time. A much bigger clone sits one base away, suggesting this may be a read error. J is TRBJ2-2 and V is TRBV7-3; D is unresolved. Germline CDR1 reads SGHTA; CDR2 reads FQGTGA. The ends were cut back, 4 bases at V and 2 bases at J, with 2 bases in the middle. The CDR3 is made up of 12 amino acids. The CDR3 DNA follows: TGTGCCAGCAGCTACAACACCGGGGAGCTGTTTTTT. It yields the protein CASSYNTGELFF.

This sequence joins TRBV9 and TRBJ2-7, with a possible D match to TRBD2 (5 bases). Trimming took off 3 bases at V and 0 bases at J, with 16 bases between the two ends. The CDR3 length is 16 residues. The germline CDR1 and CDR2 sequences are SGDLS and YYNGEE. CDR3 DNA sequence: TGTGCCAGCAGCGCCGGGGATGTTGCAGTCTCCTACGAGCAGTACTTC. It yields the protein CASSAGDVAVSYEQYF.

This chain links TRBV6-2 or TRBV6-3 with TRBJ1-4; 10 nucleotides line up with TRBD1. The CDR3 extends over 14 amino acids. V shed 4 bases, J shed 7 bases, and the junction held 3 bases outside the gene matches. Germline V gene data show CDR1 as MNHEY and CDR2 as SVGEGT. CDR3 DNA sequence: TGTGCCAGCAGTTCGGGACAGGGGCTTGAAAAACTGTTTTTT. It codes for CASSSGQGLEKLFF.

The rearrangement uses TRBV6-5 and TRBJ2-1, with TRBD2 matching over 7 bases. The V gene's germline CDR1 is MNHEY and CDR2 SVGAGI. The ends lost 2 bases at V and 6 bases at J; junction bases unmatched: 7. CDR3 length: 15 residues. As DNA, the CDR3 is TGTGCCAGCAGTTACACGGGACTATCTTTCAATGAGCAGTTCTTC. Protein: CASSYTGLSFNEQFF.

The chain couples TRBV21-1 to TRBJ1-1. TRBV21-1 is reported as a pseudogene. The CDR3 runs 8 residues. DNA of the CDR3: TGTGCCAGCAGCAAAGCTTTCTTT. Translated, it gives CASSKAFF.